One T cell receptor (beta chain) is described in this entry. It has no known antigen specificity. Base qualities are not recorded, but no much larger clone differs from it by a single base. Spanning cysteine to phenylalanine, the CDR3 consists of 15 amino acids. The kept DNA is CDR3 alone, 45 bases in frame from the first base. From V the trimming removes 3 bases and from J it removes 3 bases, while the gene matches leave 2 bases of the junction unaccounted for. Per the germline V gene (reference sequence), SGHNT is the CDR1 and YYREEE is the CDR2. This record comes from a study of shared T cell receptors in the human thymus (dated by TCRdb to about 2021). With regard to the full study: The study investigated the way shared, self-reactive T-cell receptor alpha chains are produced in the human thymus.

Library preparation was by the immunoSEQ multiplex PCR assay. In its TCRdb copy, this immuneACCESS table keeps in-frame sequences only and misses some clones. Where compared with another copy, unresolved V genes explain less than half of these, and the others have no known cause. This sample has over 350,000 clones in its table, and about 95% of those were observed once. About 0.02% of the sample is held by the ten biggest clonotypes. The chain uses TRBV5-4 and TRBJ2-7; 14 junctional bases match TRBD2. Sequencing used thymocytes. This clonotype was obtained from a human donor. The DNA is TGTGCCAGCAGCTGGGGACTAGCGGGAGACTACGAGCAGTACTTC. Translated, it gives CASSWGLAGDYEQYF.